The 26 T cell receptor beta chains in this list originate from one sample, sequenced in a study of cytomegalovirus exposure and HLA in healthy donors. Vbeta (60) and Jbeta (13) primers were used in the PCR. TCRdb keeps only in-frame clones here, not all; method: immunoSEQ multiplex PCR. The profile shows 150,000 to 160,000 clones, over 60% of them singletons. Sequencing input: PBMCs. The receptors shown here come from a middle-aged woman in good health and CMV-seronegative.

The V and J genes are TRBV19 and TRBJ1-6; no reliable D call. V lost 7 bases and J lost 0, with 10 bases in between. This CDR3 is built from 15 residues. The germline gives CDR1 LNHDA, CDR2 SQIVND (reference sequence). The CDR3 sequence: CASKDWSSYNSPLHF. The CDR3 nucleotides are TGTGCCAGTAAAGATTGGAGCTCCTATAATTCACCCCTCCACTTT.

The chain employs TRBV20-1 and TRBJ1-1; D ambiguous. Between the trimmed V and J ends, which lost 8 bases and 6 bases, there was a span of 7 bases. CDR1 and CDR2 from the germline V gene are DFQATT and SNEGSKA (reference sequence). CDR3 size: 9 residues. CDR3 in DNA: TGCAGTCCTCTTGCTGAAGCTTTCTTT. It is translated as CSPLAEAFF.

This chain links TRBV10-2 with TRBJ2-1; D is possibly TRBD1 (6 bases). V was clipped by 8 bases and J by 5 bases, with 16 bases between them. Germline CDR1 WSHSY, CDR2 SAAADI. The CDR3 contains 14 residues. The CDR3 loop reads CASGEMTGNNEQFF. CDR3 nucleotides: TGCGCCAGCGGGGAAATGACAGGTAACAATGAGCAGTTCTTC.

V is TRBV19 and J is TRBJ2-5; perhaps TRBD2 as D (6 bases). V gave up 4 bases and J gave up 1 base, with 13 bases separating them. The CDR3 is made up of 15 amino acids. Looked up from germline, CDR1 is LNHDA and CDR2 is SQIVND (reference sequence). In DNA form, the CDR3 reads TGTGCCAGTAGTAGGGGAGGTGCGGTCCAAGAGACCCAGTACTTC. As protein: CASSRGGAVQETQYF.

The chain combines TRBV28 with TRBJ1-1, with a weak D call TRBD1 (5 bases). Germline loops: CDR1 MDHEN, CDR2 SYDVKM. V lost 8 bases and J 2 bases, leaving 18 bases between the germline ends. This CDR3 region has 15 residues. CDR3 bases: TGTGCCAGCTGGGGGGATTTAACGGCAAACACTGAAGCTTTCTTT. Protein sequence: CASWGDLTANTEAFF.

This chain joins TRBV6-1 and TRBJ2-7; TRBD1 matches 7 bases. The CDR3 runs to 12 residues. Trimming removed 7 bases from V and 4 bases from J; junction bases left unmatched: 4. Germline V gene data show CDR1 as MNHNS and CDR2 as SASEGT. CDR3 in DNA: TGTGCCAGCACCGAACAGGGGTACGAGCAGTACTTC. This translates into CASTEQGYEQYF.

The chain links TRBV15 to TRBJ2-1; maybe TRBD2 (6 bases). CDR1 is LNHNV, CDR2 YYDKDF, per germline (reference sequence). This CDR3 is built from 19 residues. V was shortened by 0 bases and J by 0 bases, with 18 bases between the two germline ends. The CDR3, as DNA: TGTGCCACCAGCAGAGATCGGGTAGGGGCGGGATTCTCCTACAATGAGCAGTTCTTC. Translated: CATSRDRVGAGFSYNEQFF.

This rearrangement joins TRBV7-9 to TRBJ1-3, with a possible D match to TRBD1 (5 bases). Germline CDR1 reads SEHNR; CDR2 reads FQNEAQ (reference sequence). There are 19 residues in the CDR3. The V gene lost 5 bases and the J gene lost 0 bases, with 23 bases spanning the gap. The CDR3 DNA reads as TGTGCCAGCAGCCAAAATTGGGACTTTACTGGGAGCTCTGGAAACACCATATATTTT. It is translated as CASSQNWDFTGSSGNTIYF.

J is TRBJ2-3 and V is TRBV28, with unresolved D. The V and J ends lost 1 base and 10 bases respectively, with 6 bases between them. CDR1 MDHEN and CDR2 SYDVKM come from the germline V gene. The CDR3 spans 11 residues. The CDR3 coding sequence is TGTGCCAGCAGTTTATCTAGTGCGCAGTATTTT. Residues: CASSLSSAQYF.

This clone appeared a single time. The chain employs TRBV6-5 and TRBJ1-6; D uncertain. CDR1 and CDR2 from the germline V gene are MNHEY and SVGAGI. The CDR3 contains 15 residues. The germline V and J ends were trimmed by 0 bases and 10 bases, with 13 bases remaining between them. The CDR3 DNA is TGTGCCAGCAGTTACTCGAGGAGGGAACGCTCACCCCTCCACTTT. Residues: CASSYSRRERSPLHF.

The chain combines TRBV5-1 with TRBJ1-1; D gene uncertain. Germline-derived CDR1 and CDR2 are SGHRS and YFSETQ. The CDR3 consists of 15 residues. The germline V and J ends were trimmed by 2 bases and 4 bases, with 15 bases remaining between them. The CDR3 loop reads CASSLYTHEATEAFF. The CDR3 DNA reads as TGCGCCAGCAGCTTATACACACACGAGGCCACTGAAGCTTTCTTT.

The chain carries TRBV27 and TRBJ2-3; a possible D gene is TRBD1 (6 bases). CDR3 length equals 15 residues. Per the germline V gene, CDR1 is MNHEY and CDR2 is SMNVEV (reference sequence). Trimming shortened V by 5 bases and J by 1 base, and 13 bases separated the two germline ends. The CDR3 loop reads CASSLGQPGTDTQYF. In DNA form, the CDR3 reads TGTGCCAGCAGTCTTGGACAGCCTGGCACAGATACGCAGTATTTT.

V is TRBV2 and J is TRBJ1-3, with D unresolved. Germline V gene lookup returns CDR1 SNHLY and CDR2 FYNNEI. V was clipped by 1 base and J by 0 bases, with 4 bases between them. This CDR3 contains 14 residues. CDR3 region: CASSEGSSGNTIYF. The DNA for the CDR3 is TGTGCCAGCAGTGAAGGGAGCTCTGGAAACACCATATATTTT.

The V gene is TRBV9, the J gene TRBJ2-2; D remains unclear. V was clipped by 0 bases and J by 7 bases, with 4 bases between them. Germline CDR1 is SGDLS and CDR2 is YYNGEE. The CDR3 runs to 12 residues. In DNA, the CDR3 is TGTGCCAGCAGCGTAGCCTTCGGGGAGCTGTTTTTT. It codes for CASSVAFGELFF. Full variable domain (rest looked up from reference TRBV9 and TRBJ2-2): DSGVTQTPKHLITATGQRVTLRCSPRSGDLSVYWYQQSLDQGLQFLIQYYNGEERAKGNILERFSAQQFPDLHSELNLSSLELGDSALYFCASSVAFGELFFGEGSRLTVL.

V usage is TRBV30 and J usage is TRBJ2-7, with TRBD2 matching 8 bases. The germline gives CDR1 GTSNPN, CDR2 SVGIG (reference sequence). V shed 2 bases and J 0 bases; nucleotides not matched to a gene: 6. The CDR3 sequence is 15 residues long. The CDR3 DNA sequence: TGTGCCTGGAGTAGAGGGCTAGCGGGCTCCTACGAGCAGTACTTC. It codes for CAWSRGLAGSYEQYF.

The J gene is TRBJ1-6, the V gene TRBV2; D is possibly TRBD1 (5 bases). Germline values: CDR1 SNHLY, CDR2 FYNNEI. This CDR3 spans 15 amino acids. V gave up 3 bases and J gave up 0 bases, with 6 bases separating them. The CDR3 nucleotides are TGTGCCAGCAGTGATCAGGGCTCCTATAATTCACCCCTCCACTTT. This codes for CASSDQGSYNSPLHF.

The V call is TRBV5-1, the J call TRBJ1-2; 7 bases line up with TRBD1. Germline V gene lookup returns CDR1 SGHRS and CDR2 YFSETQ. J gave up 7 bases and V 0 bases, and 12 bases lay outside the gene matches. The CDR3 runs to 16 residues. DNA of the CDR3: TGCGCCAGCAGCTTGGCCGGGGACAGACCTCTGGCTGGCTACACCTTC. Protein product: CASSLAGDRPLAGYTF.

The CDR3 sequence is CAISERDLNYGYTF. CDR3 DNA sequence: TGTGCCATCAGTGAAAGGGACTTAAACTATGGCTACACCTTC. The chain carries TRBV10-3 and TRBJ1-2; perhaps TRBD1 as D (5 bases). V was clipped by 3 bases and J by 2 bases, with 10 bases between them. The CDR3 totals 14 residues. In germline, CDR1 is ENHRY, CDR2 SYGVKD.

The V gene is TRBV5-1, the J gene TRBJ2-1, with D maybe TRBD2 (6 bases). V lost 4 bases and J lost 3, with 14 bases in between. This CDR3 has 15 amino acids. Per the germline V gene, CDR1 is SGHRS and CDR2 is YFSETQ. The CDR3 sequence is CASSPLEGLYNEQFF. Here the CDR3 DNA reads TGCGCCAGCAGCCCCTTAGAGGGACTCTACAATGAGCAGTTCTTC.

The genes are TRBV5-4 and TRBJ2-6; no firm D call. Germline CDR1 reads SGHNT; CDR2 reads YYREEE (reference sequence). Trimming took 5 bases from V and 1 from J, leaving 10 bases between them. The CDR3 runs to 15 residues. The CDR3 region has the DNA TGTGCCAGCAGGCCCACCCAGTCTGGGGCCAACGTCCTGACTTTC. It is translated as CASRPTQSGANVLTF.

This sequence joins TRBV28 and TRBJ1-2; maybe TRBD1 (6 bases). The length of the CDR3 is 14 residues. Germline V gene data show CDR1 as MDHEN and CDR2 as SYDVKM. Trimming stripped 5 bases from V and 8 bases from J, with 18 bases between. The CDR3 loop is CASSLGQFKAGYTF. The DNA of the CDR3 is TGTGCCAGCAGTCTAGGACAGTTTAAGGCAGGCTACACCTTC.

This clone showed up just once. The V and J genes are TRBV5-6 and TRBJ1-2; TRBD1 aligns across 8 bases. The CDR3 is made up of 16 amino acids. Trimming removed 4 bases from V and 4 bases from J; junction bases left unmatched: 12. The germline V gene encodes CDR1 SGHDT and CDR2 YYEEEE. CDR3 sequence (DNA): TGTGCCAGCAGCAGGACAGGGAATCCATTCCCCTATGGCTACACCTTC. Its translation is CASSRTGNPFPYGYTF.

The V and J genes are TRBV7-9 and TRBJ2-5; D remains unclear. The DNA end favors TRBJ2-7, so the J call may be wrong. Germline CDR1 is SEHNR and CDR2 is FQNEAQ (reference sequence). CDR3 length: 14 amino acids. The CDR3 is CASSSNYRQHEQYF. DNA of the CDR3: TGTGCCAGCAGCTCTAATTACAGACAACACGAGCAGTACTTC.

The V call is TRBV10-3, the J call TRBJ2-7; 10 bases agree with TRBD1. The CDR3 is 13 amino acids. The germline gives CDR1 ENHRY, CDR2 SYGVKD. The V and J ends lost 6 bases and 9 bases, in that order; junction bases with no gene match: 8. The CDR3: CAIRGTGEGWQYF. The DNA for the CDR3 is TGTGCCATCAGGGGGACAGGGGAAGGATGGCAGTACTTC.

This clone was found a few times. This chain links TRBV6-5 with TRBJ1-6, with TRBD1 matching over 9 bases. V trimming: 6 bases; J trimming: 7 bases; junction bases outside the gene matches: 1. The CDR3 has 13 residues. Germline CDR1 and CDR2: MNHEY and SVGAGI. The CDR3 nucleotides are TGTGCCAGCAGGGGACAGGGAAATTCACCCCTCCACTTT. Amino acids: CASRGQGNSPLHF.

J is TRBJ1-1 and V is TRBV2; perhaps TRBD1 as D (6 bases). Germline V gene sequence: CDR1 SNHLY, CDR2 FYNNEI. Between the trimmed V and J ends, which lost 4 bases and 4 bases, there was a span of 10 bases. The CDR3 contains 13 residues. CDR3 loop: CASSGTGPTEAFF. The CDR3 bases are TGTGCCAGCAGTGGAACAGGGCCCACTGAAGCTTTCTTT.